The rows below give T cell receptor beta chains drawn from one sample of a study of blood T cell repertoires in COVID-19. The repertoire was sequenced with immunoSEQ multiplex PCR; TCRdb's copy has only in-frame clones and lacks some. The data hold about 170,000 clones, with approximately 87% observed a single time. Sequencing input: peripheral blood. The receptors were gathered from a woman aged 60-75 years with COVID-19, enrolled during active disease. Each CDR3 is given with its conserved first and last residue. The order of the fields is J gene, clone size, V gene, D gene, CDR3 protein, CDR3 DNA. A D gene is named only where the DNA matches it firmly. Rows may omit the clone size; those that give it use once, few, many or a size class.

J gene: TRBJ1-2
clone size: few
V gene: TRBV10-2
D gene: NA
CDR3 protein: CASSDWGGRGYTF
CDR3 DNA: TGCGCCAGCAGTGACTGGGGGGGACGCGGCTACACCTTC

J gene: TRBJ2-2
clone size: NA
V gene: TRBV19
D gene: NA
CDR3 protein: CASRTPGHDFTGELFF
CDR3 DNA: TGTGCCAGTAGAACCCCGGGACACGACTTCACCGGGGAGCTGTTTTTT

J gene: TRBJ2-1
clone size: NA
V gene: TRBV6-2/TRBV6-3
D gene: TRBD2
CDR3 protein: CASSYYLASGFSYNEQFF
CDR3 DNA: TGTGCCAGCAGTTACTATTTGGCTAGCGGGTTCTCCTACAATGAGCAGTTCTTC

J gene: TRBJ1-4
clone size: NA
V gene: TRBV19
D gene: NA
CDR3 protein: CASKITGTTNEKLFF
CDR3 DNA: TGTGCCAGTAAAATCACAGGGACAACTAATGAAAAACTGTTTTTT

J gene: TRBJ2-1
clone size: NA
V gene: TRBV5-1
D gene: TRBD2
CDR3 protein: CASSLGIWTSGTNEQFF
CDR3 DNA: TGCGCCAGCAGCTTGGGCATCTGGACTAGCGGGACCAATGAGCAGTTCTTC

J gene: TRBJ2-7
clone size: NA
V gene: TRBV15
D gene: TRBD1
CDR3 protein: CATSRAHIRDRDYEQYF
CDR3 DNA: TGTGCCACCAGCAGAGCCCACATTAGGGACAGGGACTACGAGCAGTACTTC

J gene: TRBJ1-4
clone size: NA
V gene: TRBV2
D gene: TRBD1
CDR3 protein: CASSKGQTGGEKLFF
CDR3 DNA: TGTGCCAGCAGTAAAGGACAGACAGGGGGTGAAAAACTGTTTTTT

J gene: TRBJ2-7
clone size: NA
V gene: TRBV3-1/TRBV3-2
D gene: TRBD2
CDR3 protein: CASSQVAGASYEQYF
CDR3 DNA: TGTGCCAGCAGCCAAGTAGCGGGAGCGTCCTACGAGCAGTACTTC

J gene: TRBJ1-6
clone size: once
V gene: TRBV30
D gene: NA
CDR3 protein: CAWSVQLLYLHF
CDR3 DNA: TGTGCCTGGAGTGTACAGCTTCTATACCTCCACTTT

J gene: TRBJ2-7
clone size: NA
V gene: TRBV5-1
D gene: TRBD1
CDR3 protein: CASSFGAGGKQYF
CDR3 DNA: TGCGCCAGCAGCTTCGGCGCAGGGGGTAAGCAGTACTTC

J gene: TRBJ2-5
clone size: NA
V gene: TRBV11-1
D gene: NA
CDR3 protein: CASSFLVLAETQYF
CDR3 DNA: TGTGCCAGCAGCTTCCTGGTTTTAGCGGAGACCCAGTACTTC

J gene: TRBJ2-1
clone size: NA
V gene: TRBV7-2
D gene: NA
CDR3 protein: CASSHGTPGNEQFF
CDR3 DNA: TGTGCCAGCAGCCACGGGACTCCGGGCAATGAGCAGTTCTTC

J gene: TRBJ1-2
clone size: NA
V gene: TRBV3-1/TRBV3-2
D gene: TRBD1
CDR3 protein: CASSPGQPYGYTF
CDR3 DNA: TGTGCCAGCAGCCCGGGACAGCCCTATGGCTACACCTTC

J gene: TRBJ2-7
clone size: NA
V gene: TRBV3-1/TRBV3-2
D gene: NA
CDR3 protein: CASSQDPRGEQYF
CDR3 DNA: TGTGCCAGCAGCCAAGATCCTAGAGGCGAGCAGTACTTC

J gene: TRBJ1-2
clone size: NA
V gene: TRBV7-3
D gene: TRBD1
CDR3 protein: CASSTSGTAYDGYTF
CDR3 DNA: TGTGCCAGCAGCACTTCCGGGACAGCCTATGATGGCTACACCTTC

J gene: TRBJ1-2
clone size: NA
V gene: TRBV7-2
D gene: TRBD1
CDR3 protein: CASRGTVNYGYTF
CDR3 DNA: TGTGCCAGCAGAGGGACAGTCAACTATGGCTACACCTTC

J gene: TRBJ1-2
clone size: NA
V gene: TRBV4-3
D gene: NA
CDR3 protein: CASSQSRVANYGYTF
CDR3 DNA: TGCGCCAGCAGCCAAAGTCGGGTAGCTAACTATGGCTACACCTTC

J gene: TRBJ2-2
clone size: NA
V gene: TRBV24-1
D gene: TRBD1
CDR3 protein: CATSDDPRGQTTGELFF
CDR3 DNA: TGTGCCACCAGTGACGACCCTAGGGGACAGACGACCGGGGAGCTGTTTTTT

J gene: TRBJ2-7
clone size: NA
V gene: TRBV2
D gene: NA
CDR3 protein: CASSEGRHLSEQYF
CDR3 DNA: TGTGCCAGCAGTGAGGGGCGGCACTTGAGTGAGCAGTACTTC

J gene: TRBJ1-5
clone size: NA
V gene: TRBV4-2
D gene: NA
CDR3 protein: CASSQETAISNQPQHF
CDR3 DNA: TGTGCCAGCAGCCAAGAGACAGCGATTAGCAATCAGCCCCAGCATTTT

J gene: TRBJ2-5
clone size: NA
V gene: TRBV3-1/TRBV3-2
D gene: NA
CDR3 protein: CASSQGPAVQETQYF
CDR3 DNA: TGTGCCAGCAGCCAAGGACCCGCGGTCCAAGAGACCCAGTACTTC

J gene: TRBJ1-3
clone size: once
V gene: TRBV19
D gene: NA
CDR3 protein: CASGRQPLRTGNTIYF
CDR3 DNA: TGTGCCAGTGGCAGACAGCCGTTGAGAACTGGAAACACCATATATTTT

J gene: TRBJ2-3
clone size: NA
V gene: TRBV24-1
D gene: TRBD1
CDR3 protein: CATSTGVTDTQYF
CDR3 DNA: TGTGCCACCAGCACAGGGGTCACAGATACGCAGTATTTT

J gene: TRBJ1-2
clone size: NA
V gene: TRBV6-5
D gene: TRBD1
CDR3 protein: CASRTGGASYGYTF
CDR3 DNA: TGTGCCAGCAGAACAGGGGGCGCGAGCTATGGCTACACCTTC

J gene: TRBJ1-1
clone size: few
V gene: TRBV19
D gene: TRBD1
CDR3 protein: CASSPQDRRITEAFF
CDR3 DNA: TGTGCCAGTAGTCCTCAGGACAGGCGTATCACTGAAGCTTTCTTT

J gene: TRBJ1-6
clone size: once
V gene: TRBV6-6
D gene: NA
CDR3 protein: CASSFGRMHSPLHF
CDR3 DNA: TGTGCCAGCAGTTTCGGCAGGATGCATTCACCCCTCCACTTT

J gene: TRBJ1-1
clone size: few
V gene: TRBV29-1
D gene: NA
CDR3 protein: CSVEVGGNTEAFF
CDR3 DNA: TGCAGCGTTGAGGTAGGGGGGAACACTGAAGCTTTCTTT

J gene: TRBJ1-1
clone size: NA
V gene: TRBV4-3
D gene: NA
CDR3 protein: CASSQVSGRAEAFF
CDR3 DNA: TGCGCCAGCAGCCAAGTCAGCGGGAGGGCTGAAGCTTTCTTT

J gene: TRBJ2-1
clone size: NA
V gene: TRBV5-4
D gene: TRBD2
CDR3 protein: CASSLELAGGNEQFF
CDR3 DNA: TGTGCCAGCAGCTTGGAACTAGCGGGCGGCAATGAGCAGTTCTTC

J gene: TRBJ2-1
clone size: NA
V gene: TRBV10-3
D gene: NA
CDR3 protein: CASRPGSSYNEQFF
CDR3 DNA: TGTGCCAGTCGCCCGGGGAGCTCCTACAATGAGCAGTTCTTC

J gene: TRBJ2-7
clone size: NA
V gene: TRBV10-3
D gene: TRBD2
CDR3 protein: CAISESGTSGSVREQYF
CDR3 DNA: TGTGCCATCAGTGAGTCGGGGACTAGCGGGAGTGTACGCGAGCAGTACTTC

J gene: TRBJ2-7
clone size: NA
V gene: TRBV9
D gene: TRBD1
CDR3 protein: CASSGGTGRPYEQYF
CDR3 DNA: TGTGCCAGCAGCGGAGGGACAGGGAGACCCTACGAGCAGTACTTC

J gene: TRBJ1-2
clone size: once
V gene: TRBV4-2
D gene: TRBD1
CDR3 protein: CASSQPGQGGYGYTF
CDR3 DNA: TGTGCCAGCAGCCAACCGGGACAGGGCGGCTATGGCTACACCTTC

J gene: TRBJ1-4
clone size: NA
V gene: TRBV24-1
D gene: TRBD1
CDR3 protein: CATSDFQGGNEKLFF
CDR3 DNA: TGTGCCACCAGTGATTTCCAGGGGGGAAATGAAAAACTGTTTTTT

J gene: TRBJ2-3
clone size: NA
V gene: TRBV7-9
D gene: NA
CDR3 protein: CASSLGPLGTDTQYF
CDR3 DNA: TGTGCCAGCAGCTTAGGGCCGTTGGGCACAGATACGCAGTATTTT

J gene: TRBJ2-1
clone size: NA
V gene: TRBV20-1
D gene: NA
CDR3 protein: CSAKRDTEQFF
CDR3 DNA: TGCAGTGCTAAAAGGGACACTGAGCAGTTCTTC

J gene: TRBJ2-2
clone size: NA
V gene: TRBV19
D gene: NA
CDR3 protein: CASSPRGVTGELFF
CDR3 DNA: TGTGCCAGTAGTCCCAGGGGAGTCACCGGGGAGCTGTTTTTT

J gene: TRBJ1-3
clone size: NA
V gene: TRBV19
D gene: NA
CDR3 protein: CASTLPGVVSGNTIYF
CDR3 DNA: TGTGCCAGTACCCTCCCAGGGGTGGTATCTGGAAACACCATATATTTT

J gene: TRBJ2-7
clone size: NA
V gene: TRBV27
D gene: NA
CDR3 protein: CASSLGALQGGEQYF
CDR3 DNA: TGTGCCAGCAGTCTGGGGGCCCTCCAGGGGGGCGAGCAGTACTTC

J gene: TRBJ1-5
clone size: NA
V gene: TRBV3-1/TRBV3-2
D gene: TRBD1
CDR3 protein: CASSQGTGSFQPQHF
CDR3 DNA: TGTGCCAGCAGCCAAGGGACAGGGAGTTTTCAGCCCCAGCATTTT

J gene: TRBJ2-1
clone size: NA
V gene: TRBV6-2/TRBV6-3
D gene: NA
CDR3 protein: CASSYPPRGRTSNEQFF
CDR3 DNA: TGTGCCAGCAGTTACCCCCCCAGGGGACGAACCTCCAATGAGCAGTTCTTC

J gene: TRBJ1-2
clone size: NA
V gene: TRBV10-3
D gene: TRBD1
CDR3 protein: CAISGGTGVSSALF
CDR3 DNA: TGTGCCATCAGTGGTGGGACAGGGGTGTCCTCGGCCCTCTTC

J gene: TRBJ1-2
clone size: few
V gene: TRBV24-1
D gene: TRBD1
CDR3 protein: CATRGRGQGYTF
CDR3 DNA: TGTGCCACCAGGGGCAGGGGGCAAGGCTACACCTTC

J gene: TRBJ1-5
clone size: NA
V gene: TRBV14
D gene: TRBD1
CDR3 protein: CASSHRDRVREDQPQHF
CDR3 DNA: TGTGCCAGCAGCCACCGGGACAGGGTAAGGGAGGATCAGCCCCAGCATTTT

J gene: TRBJ1-5
clone size: NA
V gene: TRBV19
D gene: TRBD1
CDR3 protein: CASRPGQGEKYSNQPQHF
CDR3 DNA: TGTGCCAGTAGACCCGGACAGGGGGAGAAATATAGCAATCAGCCCCAGCATTTT

J gene: TRBJ2-1
clone size: NA
V gene: TRBV24-1
D gene: TRBD2
CDR3 protein: CATSDIGLGPYNEQFF
CDR3 DNA: TGTGCCACCAGTGATATAGGACTAGGGCCTTACAATGAGCAGTTCTTC

J gene: TRBJ1-2
clone size: NA
V gene: TRBV5-6
D gene: NA
CDR3 protein: CASSPDSANYGYTF
CDR3 DNA: TGTGCCAGCAGCCCGGACAGTGCTAACTATGGCTACACCTTC

J gene: TRBJ1-2
clone size: NA
V gene: TRBV6-5
D gene: NA
CDR3 protein: CATELSYGYTF
CDR3 DNA: TGTGCCACCGAACTTTCCTATGGCTACACCTTC

J gene: TRBJ2-7
clone size: NA
V gene: TRBV11-3
D gene: NA
CDR3 protein: CASSLRVTEQYF
CDR3 DNA: TGTGCCAGCAGCTTGAGGGTAACAGAGCAGTACTTC

J gene: TRBJ1-4
clone size: NA
V gene: TRBV30
D gene: NA
CDR3 protein: CAWSPDTYNEKLFF
CDR3 DNA: TGTGCCTGGAGTCCGGACACCTACAATGAAAAACTGTTTTTT

J gene: TRBJ1-5
clone size: NA
V gene: TRBV25-1
D gene: NA
CDR3 protein: CASGTRGIGNQPQHF
CDR3 DNA: TGTGCCAGCGGGACCAGGGGTATCGGCAATCAGCCCCAGCATTTT

J gene: TRBJ2-2
clone size: NA
V gene: TRBV6-6
D gene: NA
CDR3 protein: CASSYPSPGELFF
CDR3 DNA: TGTGCCAGCAGTTACCCCAGTCCCGGGGAGCTGTTTTTT

J gene: TRBJ2-3
clone size: NA
V gene: TRBV30
D gene: NA
CDR3 protein: CALDIPDTQYF
CDR3 DNA: TGTGCCTTGGACATTCCAGATACGCAGTATTTT